This TCR beta chain is drawn from a study of vaccination and CD4 T cells after COVID-19. Looking at the study overall: Spike peptides, overlapping and drawn from SARS-CoV-2, HCoV-NL63, HCoV-OC43 and HCoV-229E, were used to stimulate cells.

As for this clonotype: Its matching antigen is unknown.

An Oncomine TCR Beta short-read assay was used to sequence the DNA from cultured CD4+ T cells. MiXCR was run by TCRdb on the PCR reads, yielding one entry per CDR3 protein. The profile shows fewer than 20,000 distinct CDR3 sequences, 42% of them singletons. Study results and limitations: A median roughly 87% of convalescent patients' SARS-CoV-2-reactive clones emerged only after vaccination.

V gave up 5 bases and J gave up 5 bases, with 18 bases separating them. The germline gives CDR1 SGHTA, CDR2 FQGNSA. This CDR3 spans 15 amino acids. Treatment here: roughly 10-day PBMC culture with coronavirus spike peptide pools or control peptides (ViraFEST assay). Peptide pool stimulation in ViraFEST expanded antigen-specific T cells, whose TCRs were then sequenced. The TCR was taken from a human donor with COVID-19. The sequenced sample consisted of cultured CD4+ T cells from blood. V and J are TRBV7-2 and TRBJ2-5; possible D gene TRBD1, 6 bases. CDR3 residues: CASSPGQSSIETQYF. CDR3 DNA: TGTGCCAGCAGCCCCGGACAGTCCTCTATCGAGACCCAGTACTTC.